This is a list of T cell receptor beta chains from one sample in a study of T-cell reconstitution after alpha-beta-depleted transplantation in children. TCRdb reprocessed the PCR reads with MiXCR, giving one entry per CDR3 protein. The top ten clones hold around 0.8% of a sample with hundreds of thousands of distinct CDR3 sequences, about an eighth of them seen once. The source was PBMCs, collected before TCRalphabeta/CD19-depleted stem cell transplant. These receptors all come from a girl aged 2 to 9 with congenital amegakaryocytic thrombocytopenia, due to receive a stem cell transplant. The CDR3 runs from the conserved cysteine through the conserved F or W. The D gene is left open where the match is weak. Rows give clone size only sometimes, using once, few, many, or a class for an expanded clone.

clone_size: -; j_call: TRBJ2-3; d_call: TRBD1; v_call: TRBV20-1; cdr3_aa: CSASPGQGAHF; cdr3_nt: TGCAGTGCTTCCCCGGGACAGGGAGCGCATTTT
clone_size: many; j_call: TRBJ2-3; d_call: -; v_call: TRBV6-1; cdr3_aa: CASRGETTDTQYF; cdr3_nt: TGTGCCAGCCGTGGGGAAACGACAGATACGCAGTATTTT
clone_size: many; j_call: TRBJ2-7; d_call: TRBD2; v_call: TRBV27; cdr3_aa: CASSPGLVTYEQYF; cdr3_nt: TGTGCCAGCAGTCCCGGACTAGTCACCTACGAGCAGTACTTC
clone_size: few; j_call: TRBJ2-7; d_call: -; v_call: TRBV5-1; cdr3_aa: CASRVDYFLYEQYF; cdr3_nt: TGCGCCAGCAGGGTAGACTATTTCCTCTACGAGCAGTACTTC
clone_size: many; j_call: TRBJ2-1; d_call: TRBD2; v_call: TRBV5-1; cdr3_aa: CASSSTSGVNNEQFF; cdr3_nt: TGCGCCAGCAGCTCGACTAGCGGAGTTAACAATGAGCAGTTCTTC
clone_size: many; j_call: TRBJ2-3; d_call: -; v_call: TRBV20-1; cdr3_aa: CSASETSTDTQYF; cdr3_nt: TGCAGTGCTAGCGAGACTAGCACAGATACGCAGTATTTT
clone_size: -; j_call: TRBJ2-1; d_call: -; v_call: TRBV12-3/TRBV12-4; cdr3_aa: CASSFLRASYNEQFF; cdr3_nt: TGTGCCAGCAGTTTTTTACGGGCTTCCTACAATGAGCAGTTCTTC
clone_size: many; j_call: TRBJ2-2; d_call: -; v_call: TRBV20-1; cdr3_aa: CSAVGQRNTGELFF; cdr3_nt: TGCAGTGCGGTGGGACAAAGGAACACCGGGGAGCTGTTTTTT
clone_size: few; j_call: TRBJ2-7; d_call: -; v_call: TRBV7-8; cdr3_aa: CASSRTNEQYF; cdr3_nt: TGTGCCAGCAGCCGGACAAACGAGCAGTACTTC
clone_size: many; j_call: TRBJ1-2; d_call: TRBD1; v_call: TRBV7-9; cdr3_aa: CASSLLSGTGYGYTF; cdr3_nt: TGTGCCAGCAGCCTACTGTCCGGGACAGGCTATGGCTACACCTTC
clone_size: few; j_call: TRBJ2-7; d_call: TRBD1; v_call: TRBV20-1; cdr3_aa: CSATTSRGSRIEEQYF; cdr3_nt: TGCAGTGCTACAACAAGCAGGGGGTCCCGGATAGAAGAGCAGTACTTC
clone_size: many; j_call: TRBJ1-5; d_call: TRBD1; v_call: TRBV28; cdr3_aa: CASTQFQGVANQPQHF; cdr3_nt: TGTGCCAGCACCCAATTTCAGGGGGTGGCCAATCAGCCCCAGCATTTT
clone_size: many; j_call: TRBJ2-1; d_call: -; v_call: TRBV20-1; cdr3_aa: CSARRSGSYNEQFF; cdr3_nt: TGCAGTGCTAGAAGGAGCGGCTCCTACAATGAGCAGTTCTTC
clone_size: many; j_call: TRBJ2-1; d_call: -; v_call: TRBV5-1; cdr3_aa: CASSLGQTPYNEQFF; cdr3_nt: TGCGCCAGCAGCTTGGGGCAGACTCCTTACAATGAGCAGTTCTTC
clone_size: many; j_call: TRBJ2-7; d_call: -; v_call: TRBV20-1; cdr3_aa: CSAREGIYEQYF; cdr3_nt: TGCAGTGCTAGAGAGGGGATCTACGAGCAGTACTTC
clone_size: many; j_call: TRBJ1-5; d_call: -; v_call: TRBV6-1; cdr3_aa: CASSVGIQPQHF; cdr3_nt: TGTGCCAGCAGTGTGGGCATCCAGCCCCAGCATTTT
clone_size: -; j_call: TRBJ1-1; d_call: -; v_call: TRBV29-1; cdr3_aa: CSVVRINTEAFF; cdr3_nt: TGCAGCGTTGTTAGGATAAACACTGAAGCTTTCTTT
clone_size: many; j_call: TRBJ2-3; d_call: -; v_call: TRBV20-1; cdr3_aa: CSARKSGSTDTQYF; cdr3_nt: TGCAGTGCTAGGAAGAGCGGGAGCACAGATACGCAGTATTTT
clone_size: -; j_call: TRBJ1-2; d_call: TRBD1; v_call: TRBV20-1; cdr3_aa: CCARAAGTGRSGYTF; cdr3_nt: TGCTGTGCTAGAGCCGCCGGGACAGGGAGGAGCGGCTACACCTTC
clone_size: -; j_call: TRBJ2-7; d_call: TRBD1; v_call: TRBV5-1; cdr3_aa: CASNRGRDSDPYEQYF; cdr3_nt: TGCGCCAGCAACAGGGGGCGGGATAGCGACCCCTACGAGCAGTACTTC
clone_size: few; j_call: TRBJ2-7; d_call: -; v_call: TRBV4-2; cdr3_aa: CASSQEPRSVYEQYF; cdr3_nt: TGTGCCAGCAGCCAAGAGCCGAGGAGCGTCTACGAGCAGTACTTC
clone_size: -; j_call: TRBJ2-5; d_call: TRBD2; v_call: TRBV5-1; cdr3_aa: CASSLVGRPPQETQYF; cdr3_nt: TGCGCCAGCAGCTTGGTCGGGAGGCCCCCACAAGAGACCCAGTACTTC
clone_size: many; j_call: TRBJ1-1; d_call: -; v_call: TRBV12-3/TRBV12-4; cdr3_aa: CASSFSWDTEAFF; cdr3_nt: TGTGCCAGCAGTTTCTCCTGGGACACTGAAGCTTTCTTT
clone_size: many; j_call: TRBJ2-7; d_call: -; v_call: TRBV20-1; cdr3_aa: CSASYREYEQYF; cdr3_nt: TGCAGTGCTAGTTACAGGGAATACGAGCAGTACTTC
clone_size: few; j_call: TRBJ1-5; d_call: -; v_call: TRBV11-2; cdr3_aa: CASSWIPRPGVNSNQPQHF; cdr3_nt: TGTGCCAGCAGCTGGATCCCCCGACCCGGGGTCAATAGCAATCAGCCCCAGCATTTT
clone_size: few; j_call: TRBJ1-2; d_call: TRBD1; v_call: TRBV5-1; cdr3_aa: CASSPALGQTYGYTF; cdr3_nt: TGCGCCAGCAGCCCCGCTTTGGGACAGACCTATGGCTACACCTTC